Each of the 15 T cell receptor beta chains below was sequenced from the same sample in a study of T cell responses to AZD1222 COVID-19 vaccine. TCRdb's copy holds only in-frame clones and misses some; the assay was immunoSEQ multiplex PCR. In the table there are 150,000 to 200,000 clones, approximately 92% of which are singletons. This material consisted of peripheral blood, taken on day 0 of AZD1222 vaccination. The origin of the receptors is an adult in good health.

The V call is TRBV5-1, the J call TRBJ1-6; weak D call: TRBD1 (5 bases). V dropped 0 bases and J dropped 6 bases, with 13 bases sitting between them. CDR1 and CDR2 from the germline V gene are SGHRS and YFSETQ. The CDR3 covers 16 residues. The CDR3 spells CASSLEGLLPNSPLHF. The CDR3 DNA reads as TGCGCCAGCAGCTTGGAGGGGCTGCTACCTAATTCACCCCTCCACTTT.

The gene calls are TRBV5-1 and TRBJ2-1; D uncertain. V lost 0 bases and J 0 bases, leaving 10 bases between the germline ends. The V gene's germline CDR1 is SGHRS and CDR2 YFSETQ. The CDR3 consists of 16 residues. CDR3 DNA sequence: TGCGCCAGCAGCTTGGGTCTCACACCCTCCTACAATGAGCAGTTCTTC. Translation gives CASSLGLTPSYNEQFF.

This clone was detected once. The V call is TRBV11-3, the J call TRBJ2-6; the D gene is possibly TRBD1 (5 bases). The CDR3 extends over 15 amino acids. Trimming removed 1 base from V and 1 base from J, with 5 bases in between. Germline CDR1 and CDR2: SGHNT and YENEEA. The CDR3 sequence is CASSLGQSGANVLTF. The CDR3 DNA is TGTGCCAGCAGCTTAGGACAGTCTGGGGCCAACGTCCTGACTTTC.

The chain couples TRBV5-1 to TRBJ2-2; 8 bases line up with TRBD1. In germline, CDR1 is SGHRS, CDR2 YFSETQ. The length of the CDR3 is 15 residues. V was clipped by 4 bases and J by 2 bases; unmatched bases: 4. In DNA form, the CDR3 reads TGCGCCAGCAGCCGCACAGGGGGAAACACCGGGGAGCTGTTTTTT. This gives the protein CASSRTGGNTGELFF.

V and J are TRBV3-1 (or the pseudogene TRBV3-2) and TRBJ1-2; perhaps TRBD1 as D (5 bases). The germline gives CDR1 LGHDT, CDR2 YNNKEL (reference sequence). Between the trimmed V and J ends, which lost 1 base and 8 bases, there was a span of 8 bases. The CDR3 is made up of 12 amino acids. This CDR3 reads CASSQGQSGYTF. In DNA form, the CDR3 reads TGTGCCAGCAGCCAAGGACAGTCGGGCTACACCTTC.

This chain joins TRBV5-1 and TRBJ2-5; TRBD2 matches at 10 bases. The ends lost 3 bases at V and 0 bases at J; junction bases unmatched: 20. This CDR3 is 21 amino acids long. CDR1 and CDR2 from the germline V gene are SGHRS and YFSETQ. The CDR3 reads CASSSPRFAAGGQTNQETQYF. CDR3 in DNA: TGCGCCAGCAGCTCCCCACGGTTTGCAGCGGGGGGGCAAACGAACCAAGAGACCCAGTACTTC.

V and J are TRBV7-9 and TRBJ1-1; TRBD1 matches 7 bases. The CDR3 is 14 residues long. Germline lookup yields CDR1 SEHNR and CDR2 FQNEAQ (reference sequence). V dropped 2 bases and J dropped 12; count of bases not matched to a gene: 12. In DNA, the CDR3 is TGTGCCAGCAGCTTAAAAACAGGGGAATTTTTGACTTTCTTT. This sequence encodes CASSLKTGEFLTFF.

This clone was observed once. This sequence joins TRBV9 and TRBJ1-4; possible D gene TRBD1, 5 bases. V was pared by 6 bases and J by 5 bases, with 11 bases between. In germline, CDR1 is SGDLS, CDR2 YYNGEE. CDR3 size: 13 residues. The DNA of the CDR3 is TGTGCCAGCAACCTGGGGGGGAATGAAAAACTGTTTTTT. Translated: CASNLGGNEKLFF.

Notes on this clone: This specimen includes other DNA sequences encoding the same CDR3. The V call is TRBV6-5, the J call TRBJ2-2, with D maybe TRBD1 (6 bases). The V end was cut by 6 bases, the J end by 1 base, with 12 bases between. This CDR3 is 15 amino acids long. Germline V gene data show CDR1 as MNHEY and CDR2 as SVGAGI. This chain's CDR3 is CASSYRDRNTGELFF. The DNA for the CDR3 is TGTGCCAGCAGCTACAGGGATAGGAACACCGGGGAGCTGTTTTTT.

In this sample, this clone turned up once. The chain recombines TRBV6-1 with TRBJ1-5; a weak D match, TRBD1 (5 bases). In germline, CDR1 is MNHNS, CDR2 SASEGT. The CDR3 loop spans 13 amino acids. V lost 3 bases, J lost 9 bases, and 12 bases lay in between. The CDR3 DNA follows: TGTGCCAGCAGTGAGGGACCTCCGGGGCCCCAGCATTTT. Its protein is CASSEGPPGPQHF.

The chain has TRBV9 and TRBJ1-3; the D is unclear. V lost 2 bases, J lost 4 bases, and 10 bases lay in between. The CDR3 spans 14 residues. Germline values: CDR1 SGDLS, CDR2 YYNGEE. CDR3 bases: TGTGCCAGCAGCGTCGGACCAGACGGAAACACCATATATTTT. Residues: CASSVGPDGNTIYF.

V is TRBV4-1 and J is TRBJ1-5; TRBD1 agrees at 10 bases. The CDR3 is made up of 18 amino acids. Germline lookup yields CDR1 MGHRA and CDR2 YSYEKL. V was clipped by 1 base and J by 3 bases; unmatched bases: 9. Written as DNA, the CDR3 is TGCGCCAGCAGCCAAGGGCGGGACAGGGGAATCGACAATCAGCCCCAGCATTTT. Its translation is CASSQGRDRGIDNQPQHF.

The chain recombines TRBV7-9 with TRBJ2-1, with D possibly called TRBD1 or TRBD2 (5 bases each). Trimming cost V 8 bases and J 10 bases, with 15 bases left between them. Germline V gene lookup returns CDR1 SEHNR and CDR2 FQNEAQ (reference sequence). CDR3 length: 12 residues. The CDR3 DNA follows: TGTGCCAGCGCTGGGACGCGATACGAGCAGTTCTTC. Residues: CASAGTRYEQFF.

V and J are TRBV11-2 and TRBJ2-6; D not resolved. Trimming took off 6 bases at V and 0 bases at J, with 15 bases between the two ends. The CDR3 runs 17 residues. Germline V gives CDR1 SGHAT, CDR2 FQNNGV. The CDR3 DNA reads as TGTGCCAGCAGATCCCCCGAGCACTTCTCTGGGGCCAACGTCCTGACTTTC. This translates into CASRSPEHFSGANVLTF.

The rearrangement uses TRBV12-3 or TRBV12-4 and TRBJ1-1, with D unresolved. V gave up 4 bases and J gave up 0 bases, with 6 bases separating them. The CDR3 is 13 residues long. The CDR3 DNA is TGTGCCAGCAGTTACTCGCTGAACACTGAAGCTTTCTTT. Protein product: CASSYSLNTEAFF.